The 12 T cell receptor beta chains reported below all come from one sample, sequenced in a study of follicular helper T cells after annual influenza vaccination. The time point: 2015-2016 season, pre-vaccination. Libraries were prepared by immunoSEQ multiplex PCR; TCRdb keeps only in-frame clonotypes and omits some of them. The sample holds 5,000 to 6,500 clones, about 82% seen once. The sample here was CXCR5- memory CD4+ T cells sorted from blood, taken on the day of influenza vaccination. The receptors come from an adult who received the influenza vaccine.

The chain joins TRBV19 to TRBJ1-4, with 9 bases lining up with TRBD1. J was trimmed by 8 bases and V by 5 bases; bases with no gene match: 12. CDR1 and CDR2 (germline): LNHDA, SQIVND (reference sequence). The CDR3 has 16 amino acids. The CDR3 DNA reads as TGTGCCAGTAGTTCGCGACAACAGGGGGCGCGGGAAAAACTGTTTTTT. This gives the protein CASSSRQQGAREKLFF.

This clone was picked up one time. The chain combines TRBV4-1 with TRBJ1-1; the match to TRBD1 covers 8 bases. The V gene end was trimmed by 5 bases and the J gene end by 3 bases; junction bases not matched to a gene: 11. The CDR3 length is 16 residues. CDR1 and CDR2 from the germline V gene are MGHRA and YSYEKL. The CDR3 bases are TGCGCCAGCAGCGCCGGACAGGGTCCATGGGACACTGAAGCTTTCTTT. Amino acid sequence: CASSAGQGPWDTEAFF.

The gene calls are TRBV4-2 and TRBJ1-2, with a weak D call TRBD1 (5 bases). The CDR3 is made up of 14 amino acids. Germline CDR1 and CDR2: LGHNA and YNFKEQ. Trimming pared 1 base from V and 6 bases from J, leaving 12 bases between. The CDR3 coding sequence is TGTGCCAGCAGCCAAGGGTCCAGGGTAAATGGCTACACCTTC. Amino acid sequence: CASSQGSRVNGYTF.

The chain couples TRBV30 to TRBJ1-4; tentatively, D is TRBD1 (6 bases). Germline V gives CDR1 GTSNPN, CDR2 SVGIG (reference sequence). V lost 4 bases and J 2 bases, leaving 14 bases between the germline ends. There are 15 residues in the CDR3. The chain's CDR3 is CAWNPTGLTNEKLFF. CDR3 nucleotides: TGTGCCTGGAACCCGACAGGATTGACTAATGAAAAACTGTTTTTT.

The rearrangement joins TRBV7-2 to TRBJ2-2; a possible D gene is TRBD2 (6 bases). The CDR3 consists of 16 residues. Germline V gene sequence: CDR1 SGHTA, CDR2 FQGNSA. The V gene lost 0 bases and the J gene lost 4 bases, with 12 bases spanning the gap. The CDR3 coding sequence is TGTGCCAGCAGCTTAGCGCGGTGGGGGGTCACCGGGGAGCTGTTTTTT. Translating gives CASSLARWGVTGELFF.

CDR3 sequence reads: CASSLVSDISYNEQFF. The CDR3 nucleotides are TGTGCCAGCAGCTTAGTGTCAGACATCTCCTACAATGAGCAGTTCTTC. The rearrangement links TRBV7-6 to TRBJ2-1; D remains ambiguous. Germline V gene data show CDR1 as SGHVS and CDR2 as FNYEAQ. This CDR3 is built from 16 residues. The V and J ends lost 1 base and 0 bases respectively, with 10 bases between them.

The chain joins TRBV6-5 to TRBJ2-7, with D possibly TRBD1 on 6 matching bases. Germline loops: CDR1 MNHEY, CDR2 SVGAGI. The CDR3 covers 12 residues. V lost 6 bases, J lost 6 bases, and 12 bases lay in between. The CDR3 region is CASRTTGSEQYF. CDR3 coding DNA: TGTGCCAGCAGAACTACAGGGAGCGAGCAGTACTTC.

The chain combines TRBV6-5 with TRBJ1-1, with TRBD1 matching over 7 bases. Germline V gene data show CDR1 as MNHEY and CDR2 as SVGAGI. The CDR3 runs 14 residues. V lost 7 bases to trimming and J lost 5 bases; unmatched junction nucleotides: 10. The CDR3 here is CASTLRQGSTEAFF. DNA for the CDR3: TGTGCCAGCACCTTACGACAGGGATCGACTGAAGCTTTCTTT.

The chain has TRBV5-4 and TRBJ1-2; D call uncertain. The CDR3 covers 14 residues. Germline CDR1 reads SGHNT; CDR2 reads YYREEE (reference sequence). V lost 0 bases and J lost 3, with 9 bases in between. The chain's CDR3 is CASSLEQWDYGYTF. In DNA, the CDR3 is TGTGCCAGCAGCTTGGAACAATGGGACTATGGCTACACCTTC.

This chain connects TRBV6-1 to TRBJ1-3; possible D gene TRBD1, 5 bases. The CDR3 has 15 residues. The V end lost 8 bases, the J end lost 5 bases, and 19 bases lay between the germline ends. Germline CDR1 reads MNHNS; CDR2 reads SASEGT. As DNA, the CDR3 is TGTGCCAGCCCCTCAGGGAGGTGGGGAAGAAACACCATATATTTT. This codes for CASPSGRWGRNTIYF.

The chain combines TRBV12-5 with TRBJ2-2, with D perhaps given as TRBD1 or TRBD2 (6 bases each). The CDR3 has 16 residues. Trimming shortened V by 2 bases and J by 0 bases, and 10 bases separated the two germline ends. Germline values: CDR1 LGHNT, CDR2 FRNRAP. The CDR3 loop is CASGLRGQANTGELFF. CDR3 bases: TGTGCTAGTGGTTTGCGGGGGCAGGCGAACACCGGGGAGCTGTTTTTT.

The chain recombines TRBV7-6 with TRBJ2-5, with a weak D call TRBD1 (6 bases). Per germline, CDR1 SGHVS and CDR2 FNYEAQ. V was pared by 4 bases and J by 5 bases, with 11 bases between. The CDR3 is made up of 13 amino acids. The CDR3 coding sequence is TGTGCCAGCAGCTCCCAGGGGCGGGAGACCCAGTACTTC. Its protein product is CASSSQGRETQYF.